The 32 T cell receptor beta chains below all came from one sample that was sequenced in a study of blood T cells in healthy people across ages. A second about 7 to 12 cycle PCR used barcoded and J-beta primers. MiXCR, run by TCRdb on the 5' RACE reads, gives a single entry per CDR3 protein. Of some 900,000 distinct CDR3 sequences in the sample, roughly 43% were seen once. Sequenced material: blood. The source of these receptors is a man aged 25-45 years in good health.

The CDR3 here is CASSSVGGNYEQYF. CDR3 sequence (DNA): TGTGCCAGCAGCTCAGTGGGGGGGAACTACGAGCAGTACTTC. The gene calls are TRBV7-2 and TRBJ2-7; 7 positions agree with TRBD2. With 4 bases clipped from V and 3 bases from J, the junction kept 6 bases outside the gene matches. The CDR3 covers 14 residues. CDR1 and CDR2 (germline): SGHTA, FQGNSA.

The CDR3 DNA is TGTGCCAGCAGCCCTCGGTTAGGGCAGGAGACCCAGTACTTC. Residues: CASSPRLGQETQYF. J is TRBJ2-5 and V is TRBV7-9; no reliable D call. The CDR3 has 14 amino acids. The V end was cut by 5 bases, the J end by 5 bases, with 15 bases between. CDR1 is SEHNR and CDR2 is FQNEAQ in the germline V gene (reference sequence).

V usage is TRBV6-1 and J usage is TRBJ2-2; D not resolved. V was cut by 7 bases and J by 0 bases, with 12 bases left in between. This CDR3 spans 15 amino acids. The germline CDR1 and CDR2 sequences are MNHNS and SASEGT. The CDR3 region has the DNA TGTGCCAGCATTTTGAGGAATCCGAACACCGGGGAGCTGTTTTTT. Protein product: CASILRNPNTGELFF.

Turning to this clonotype: Its ends do not fully match the called genes, so a read error is possible. This chain links TRBV20-1 with TRBJ1-5; D is possibly TRBD1 (6 bases). Germline CDR1 is DFQATT and CDR2 is SNEGSKA (reference sequence). CDR3 length: 16 residues. CDR3 in amino acids: CSVRRGAGYSNQPQHF. The CDR3 coding sequence is TGCAGTGTTAGAAGGGGGGCAGGATATAGCAATCAGCCCCAGCATTTT.

The chain joins TRBV9 to TRBJ2-5; D is unresolved. CDR3 length equals 13 residues. Germline CDR1 reads SGDLS; CDR2 reads YYNGEE. V lost 7 bases and J 8 bases, leaving 18 bases between the germline ends. This chain's CDR3 is CASSVDLLETQYF. CDR3 DNA: TGTGCCAGCTCCGTTGACCTACTGGAAACCCAGTACTTC.

The DNA for the CDR3 is TGCAGTGCTAGAGTGGCGACCAGGACAGGAGGACACAATGAGCAGTTCTTC. Translation: CSARVATRTGGHNEQFF. The chain links TRBV20-1 to TRBJ2-1; 7 bases align to TRBD1. The CDR3 consists of 17 residues. V lost 1 base, J lost 5 bases, and 14 bases stayed unmatched. Per the germline V gene, CDR1 is DFQATT and CDR2 is SNEGSKA (reference sequence).

The V call is TRBV27, the J call TRBJ2-6; TRBD2 matches at 7 bases. Per germline, CDR1 MNHEY and CDR2 SMNVEV (reference sequence). The junction had 14 bases not matched to a gene; V was cut back by 6 bases and J by 0 bases. This CDR3 is 19 amino acids long. Here the CDR3 reads CASSRAYHGGGSGANVLTF. In DNA form, the CDR3 reads TGTGCCAGCAGCAGGGCCTACCATGGGGGGGGCTCTGGGGCCAACGTCCTGACTTTC.

The chain combines TRBV10-3 with TRBJ2-4; weak D call: TRBD2 (5 bases). Trimming removed 6 bases from V and 8 bases from J, with 17 bases in between. CDR3 size: 14 residues. Germline CDR1 is ENHRY and CDR2 is SYGVKD. DNA for the CDR3: TGTGCCATCAGCGCCGACTCTCCAGCGGACATTCAGTACTTC. It yields the protein CAISADSPADIQYF.

This clonotype was recorded once. The chain has TRBV20-1 and TRBJ2-4; the match to TRBD1 covers 10 bases. Germline CDR1 reads DFQATT; CDR2 reads SNEGSKA (reference sequence). This CDR3 contains 14 residues. The V segment lost 5 bases and the J segment 0 bases; nucleotides outside the gene matches: 1. The CDR3 sequence: CSADRGLAKNIQYF. As DNA, the CDR3 is TGCAGTGCTGACAGGGGGCTAGCCAAAAACATTCAGTACTTC.

The count of this clonotype is one. The V and J genes are TRBV20-1 and TRBJ2-3, with a possible D match to TRBD1 (7 bases). CDR1 DFQATT and CDR2 SNEGSKA come from the germline V gene (reference sequence). V was pared by 3 bases and J by 5 bases, with 12 bases between. The CDR3 spans 13 residues. CDR3 in amino acids: CSARQGGQDTQYF. The CDR3 DNA reads TGCAGTGCTAGGCAGGGGGGTCAAGATACGCAGTATTTT.

V gene TRBV27 combines with J gene TRBJ1-2; 7 nucleotides line up with TRBD1. J was trimmed by 4 bases and V by 6 bases; bases with no gene match: 2. In germline, CDR1 is MNHEY, CDR2 SMNVEV (reference sequence). CDR3 size: 12 residues. The CDR3 is CASRGTVYGYTF. For the CDR3, the DNA is TGTGCCAGCAGGGGGACAGTCTATGGCTACACCTTC.

This chain connects TRBV20-1 to TRBJ2-5, with 7 bases that match TRBD2. This CDR3 comprises 15 residues. Germline V gene sequence: CDR1 DFQATT, CDR2 SNEGSKA (reference sequence). The ends lost 5 bases at V and 0 bases at J; junction bases unmatched: 9. The CDR3 nucleotides are TGCAGTGCTCCGGTGGGGACTACATACCAAGAGACCCAGTACTTC. Residues: CSAPVGTTYQETQYF.

Concerning this clonotype: Possible read error: a much larger clone is one base away. The J gene is TRBJ2-1, the V gene TRBV7-2; perhaps TRBD2 as D (6 bases). Germline assignment: CDR1 SGHTA and CDR2 FQGNSA. The CDR3 is 15 amino acids. Trimming left V 3 bases short and J 10 bases short, with 19 bases between. The CDR3 loop is CASSFREWGSYEQFF. Here the CDR3 DNA reads TGTGCCAGCAGCTTTCGGGAGTGGGGCTCCTACGAGCAGTTCTTC.

This clonotype was recorded a few times. The chain joins TRBV28 to TRBJ2-3, with 7 bases lining up with TRBD1. Germline CDR1 and CDR2: MDHEN and SYDVKM. V was clipped by 6 bases and J by 1 base; unmatched bases: 7. The CDR3 is made up of 15 amino acids. CDR3 nucleotides: TGTGCCAGCAGCCACAGGGGCAGGGGCACAGATACGCAGTATTTT. Amino acid sequence: CASSHRGRGTDTQYF.

This clonotype occurred once. The chain uses TRBV3-1 and TRBJ1-5; D remains unclear. V lost 0 bases and J 2 bases, leaving 8 bases between the germline ends. Germline V gene sequence: CDR1 LGHDT, CDR2 YNNKEL (reference sequence). The length of the CDR3 is 15 residues. DNA for the CDR3: TGTGCCAGCAGCCAAGAGACGACCGGCAATCAGCCCCAGCATTTT. Its protein is CASSQETTGNQPQHF. Combining the CDR3 with reference TRBV3-1 and TRBJ1-5 gives the whole variable domain DTAVSQTPKYLVTQMGNDKSIKCEQNLGHDTMYWYKQDSKKFLKIMFSYNNKELIINETVPNRFSPKSPDKAHLNLHINSLELGDSAVYFCASSQETTGNQPQHFGDGTRLSIL.

There are a few counts of this clonotype. The genes are TRBV24-1 and TRBJ2-5; the D gene is possibly TRBD1 (6 bases). The CDR3 is made up of 15 amino acids. Germline V gives CDR1 KGHDR, CDR2 SFDVKD. Trimming shortened V by 4 bases and J by 4 bases, and 15 bases separated the two germline ends. The CDR3 bases are TGTGCCACCAGTGACCAAGGGACATTCCGAGAGACCCAGTACTTC. Translation gives CATSDQGTFRETQYF.

There are a few counts of this clonotype. The chain employs TRBV4-3 and TRBJ2-1; maybe TRBD2 (5 bases). The germline gives CDR1 LGHNA, CDR2 YSLEER. The CDR3 loop spans 14 amino acids. Trimming left V 1 base short and J 13 bases short, with 17 bases between. The CDR3 sequence is CASSQATGKETQFF. CDR3 DNA sequence: TGCGCCAGCAGCCAAGCTACGGGGAAAGAGACCCAGTTCTTC.

The rearrangement uses TRBV6-2 or TRBV6-3 and TRBJ2-7, with D possibly TRBD1 on 6 matching bases. The V gene lost 9 bases and the J gene lost 4 bases, with 22 bases spanning the gap. The CDR3 spans 15 residues. Germline V gene lookup returns CDR1 MNHEY and CDR2 SVGEGT. For the CDR3, the DNA is TGTGCCAGTAGTACCCCGGGACAATTACTTTACGAGCAGTACTTC. Its protein product is CASSTPGQLLYEQYF.

This clonotype came up many times. The genes are TRBV2 and TRBJ2-1, with 11 bases lining up with TRBD1. The CDR3 has 13 residues. Germline loops: CDR1 SNHLY, CDR2 FYNNEI. After removal of 4 bases from V and 9 bases from J, the junction contained 2 bases not matched to a gene. DNA for the CDR3: TGTGCCAGCAGTGCGGGACAGGGGGGTGAGCAGTTCTTC. It specifies CASSAGQGGEQFF.

Only a few counts were recorded for this clonotype. The J gene is TRBJ2-7, the V gene TRBV30, with D possibly being TRBD1 or TRBD2 (6 bases each). The germline V gene encodes CDR1 GTSNPN and CDR2 SVGIG (reference sequence). Trimming shortened V by 7 bases and J by 1 base, and 20 bases separated the two germline ends. The CDR3 totals 15 residues. CDR3: CASVEGGRGSYEQYF. In DNA form, the CDR3 reads TGTGCCTCCGTGGAGGGGGGACGGGGGTCCTACGAGCAGTACTTC. The whole variable domain, remainder taken from reference TRBV30 and TRBJ2-7, is SQTIHQWPATLVQPVGSPLSLECTVEGTSNPNLYWYRQAAGRGLQLLFYSVGIGQISSEVPQNLSASRPQDRQFILSSKKLLLSDSGFYLCASVEGGRGSYEQYFGPGTRLTVT.

This sequence joins TRBV7-9 and TRBJ1-4; tentative D call: TRBD1 (6 bases). Germline assignment: CDR1 SEHNR and CDR2 FQNEAQ (reference sequence). The CDR3 runs 15 residues. The ends were cut back, 5 bases at V and 11 bases at J, with 21 bases in the middle. The CDR3 sequence: CASSEPGGPGRKLFF. For the CDR3, the DNA is TGTGCCAGCAGCGAACCTGGGGGCCCGGGTAGGAAACTGTTTTTT.

This clonotype came up a few times. The CDR3 loop reads CATSTGKGWDEQFF. CDR3 in DNA: TGTGCCACCAGTACCGGGAAAGGGTGGGATGAGCAGTTCTTC. The rearrangement uses TRBV24-1 and TRBJ2-1; possibly TRBD2 for D (5 bases). The V gene lost 6 bases and the J gene lost 8 bases, with 16 bases spanning the gap. The CDR3 has 14 amino acids. Germline V gene sequence: CDR1 KGHDR, CDR2 SFDVKD.

The rearrangement uses TRBV5-1 and TRBJ2-3; 8 positions agree with TRBD1. V gave up 9 bases and J gave up 4 bases; unmatched junction bases: 7. CDR1 is SGHRS and CDR2 is YFSETQ in the germline V gene. The CDR3 loop spans 13 amino acids. The CDR3 here is CATGTGGSDTQYF. Written as DNA, the CDR3 is TGCGCCACCGGGACAGGAGGTTCAGATACGCAGTATTTT.

The chain joins TRBV7-2 to TRBJ2-4; tentative D call: TRBD1 (8 bases). V was cut by 5 bases and J by 2 bases, with 19 bases left in between. The CDR3 has 17 residues. Per germline, CDR1 SGHTA and CDR2 FQGNSA. This CDR3 is CASSAQGGDGPKNIQYF. DNA of the CDR3: TGTGCCAGCAGCGCACAGGGGGGGGATGGTCCCAAAAACATTCAGTACTTC.

V gene TRBV2 combines with J gene TRBJ1-5; D call uncertain. Germline assignment: CDR1 SNHLY and CDR2 FYNNEI. The V and J ends lost 4 bases and 0 bases respectively, with 13 bases between them. The CDR3 length is 16 residues. The CDR3 nucleotides are TGTGCCAGCAGTGGGAGGACGGACGATAGCAATCAGCCCCAGCATTTT. Its protein product is CASSGRTDDSNQPQHF.

The rearrangement uses TRBV11-3 and TRBJ2-3; no firm D call. This CDR3 comprises 15 residues. The germline CDR1 and CDR2 sequences are SGHNT and YENEEA. V lost 5 bases to trimming and J lost 0 bases, with 12 bases between them. The CDR3: CASSPKAASTDTQYF. CDR3 sequence (DNA): TGTGCCAGCAGCCCGAAGGCCGCAAGCACAGATACGCAGTATTTT. The variable domain in full, with the rest retrieved from reference TRBV11-3 and TRBJ2-3, is EAGVVQSPRYKIIEKKQPVAFWCNPISGHNTLYWYLQNLGQGPELLIRYENEEAVDDSQLPKDRFSAERLKGVDSTLKIQPAELGDSAVYLCASSPKAASTDTQYFGPGTRLTVL.

The CDR3 DNA follows: TGCGCCAGCAGCCGATTGGACGGGACCTACAATGAGCAGTTCTTC. Translating it yields CASSRLDGTYNEQFF. The chain employs TRBV5-1 and TRBJ2-1; the D gene is possibly TRBD2 (5 bases). The CDR3 runs 15 residues. Trimming cost V 4 bases and J 2 bases, with 13 bases left between them. Germline V gene data show CDR1 as SGHRS and CDR2 as YFSETQ.

This clonotype was seen repeatedly, ten times or more. The chain carries TRBV7-3 and TRBJ2-3; D call uncertain. Deletions cut 5 bases from V and 6 bases from J, with 9 bases between. The CDR3 contains 12 residues. The germline CDR1 and CDR2 sequences are SGHTA and FQGTGA. CDR3 nucleotide sequence: TGTGCCAGCAGCCCAAACGGGGATACGCAGTATTTT. It encodes CASSPNGDTQYF.

The gene calls are TRBV6-2 or TRBV6-3 and TRBJ2-3; tentatively, D is TRBD2 (7 bases). Germline V gene data show CDR1 as MNHEY and CDR2 as SVGEGT. This CDR3 region has 14 residues. V gave up 10 bases and J gave up 4 bases, with 18 bases separating them. CDR3 sequence reads: CATSIIGGPDTQYF. Here the CDR3 DNA reads TGTGCCACTTCGATTATCGGGGGGCCAGATACGCAGTATTTT.

This chain connects TRBV7-2 to TRBJ2-7, with D uncertain. Germline V lookup: CDR1 SGHTA, CDR2 FQGNSA. This CDR3 contains 13 residues. The germline V and J ends were trimmed by 5 bases and 0 bases, with 8 bases remaining between them. The chain's CDR3 is CASSRVGSYEQYF. DNA for the CDR3: TGTGCCAGCAGCCGAGTTGGCTCCTACGAGCAGTACTTC.

The chain employs TRBV5-6 and TRBJ2-7, with 9 bases matching TRBD1. V shed 2 bases and J 6 bases; nucleotides not matched to a gene: 6. From germline, CDR1 is SGHDT and CDR2 YYEEEE. The CDR3 runs 14 residues. The CDR3 loop is CASSFSGQGSEQYF. DNA of the CDR3: TGTGCCAGCAGCTTTTCGGGACAGGGTTCCGAGCAGTACTTC.

This clonotype was counted once. The chain uses TRBV12-3 or TRBV12-4 and TRBJ1-2; D might be TRBD1 (6 bases). Trimming removed 5 bases from V and 7 bases from J, with 23 bases in between. This CDR3 comprises 16 residues. The chain's CDR3 is CASSLGGAGEFGGYTF. The CDR3 DNA follows: TGTGCCAGCAGTCTAGGTGGGGCAGGGGAATTTGGTGGCTACACCTTC.